This is a list of T cell receptor beta chains from one sample in a study of monozygotic twins with cystic fibrosis. Only in-frame clones appear in the TCRdb table, and some are missing; sequencing was by immunoSEQ multiplex PCR. The table records under 20,000 clones, approximately 97% of them present only once. Sample: blood. These receptors were taken from a young woman with cystic fibrosis. The CDR3 runs from the conserved cysteine through the conserved F or W. Fields, in order: CDR3 length, D gene, V gene, J gene, clone size, CDR3 DNA, CDR3 protein. A D gene is named only where the DNA matches it firmly. Some rows mark clone size as missing; the rest say once, few, many or name a class of expanded clone.

length: 15
D: -
V: TRBV28
J: TRBJ1-3
size: once
DNA: TGTGCCAGCGTCGGGTCCCCCCTAACCGGAAACACCATATATTTT
CDR3: CASVGSPLTGNTIYF

length: 12
D: -
V: TRBV19
J: TRBJ1-4
size: -
DNA: TGTGCCAGTAGTTGGCACAAAGAAAAACTGTTTTTT
CDR3: CASSWHKEKLFF

length: 13
D: -
V: TRBV29-1
J: TRBJ2-6
size: -
DNA: TGCAGCGTTGACAACTCTGGGGCCAACGTCCTGACTTTC
CDR3: CSVDNSGANVLTF

length: 12
D: TRBD1
V: TRBV13
J: TRBJ2-7
size: -
DNA: TGTGCCAGCAGCTTAGGGACAGGGGAGCAGTACTTC
CDR3: CASSLGTGEQYF

length: 20
D: TRBD2
V: TRBV5-1
J: TRBJ2-1
size: -
DNA: TGCGCCAGCAGCTTGGCGACTAGCGGGGGGGCCCTTTACTCCTACAATGAGCAGTTCTTC
CDR3: CASSLATSGGALYSYNEQFF

length: 19
D: TRBD1
V: TRBV19
J: TRBJ1-5
size: -
DNA: TGTGCCAGTAGTATAGACCGCATGCTAGACAGGGGGGTTATTCAGCCCCAGCATTTT
CDR3: CASSIDRMLDRGVIQPQHF

length: 18
D: -
V: TRBV15
J: TRBJ2-7
size: -
DNA: TGTGCCACCAGCAGAGACCTACCTTGGACTCCGAGCTCCTACGAGCAGTACTTC
CDR3: CATSRDLPWTPSSYEQYF

length: 12
D: TRBD1
V: TRBV2
J: TRBJ2-7
size: -
DNA: TGTGCCAGCAGCCAGGGGGCGGGTGAGCAGTACTTC
CDR3: CASSQGAGEQYF

length: 14
D: TRBD2
V: TRBV6-1
J: TRBJ2-1
size: -
DNA: TGTGCCAGCAGGGCAACTAGCGGGTACAATGAGCAGTTCTTC
CDR3: CASRATSGYNEQFF

length: 15
D: -
V: TRBV27
J: TRBJ2-3
size: -
DNA: TGTGCCAGCAGTTTAAATGGCAGGAGAGGAGATACGCAGTATTTT
CDR3: CASSLNGRRGDTQYF

length: 14
D: TRBD2
V: TRBV10-3
J: TRBJ2-3
size: -
DNA: TGTGCCATCAGTCCAACTAGCGGCACAGATACGCAGTATTTT
CDR3: CAISPTSGTDTQYF

length: 15
D: -
V: TRBV4-1
J: TRBJ1-2
size: -
DNA: TGCGCCAGCAGCCAAGTCTTCCGGGGGAAGGATGGCTACACCTTC
CDR3: CASSQVFRGKDGYTF

length: 17
D: TRBD2
V: TRBV29-1
J: TRBJ2-3
size: -
DNA: TGCAGCGTTGAAGGTCAAGCGGGGGCCCTTAGCACAGATACGCAGTATTTT
CDR3: CSVEGQAGALSTDTQYF

length: 14
D: -
V: TRBV6-1
J: TRBJ1-2
size: -
DNA: TGTGCCAGCAGTGAAGCTAGGCAGATTCGTCTGAACACCTTC
CDR3: CASSEARQIRLNTF

length: 17
D: TRBD2
V: TRBV4-3
J: TRBJ2-5
size: -
DNA: TGCGCCAGCAGCCAAGGTCGATTAGCGGGGGGAGGGGAGACCCAGTACTTC
CDR3: CASSQGRLAGGGETQYF

length: 14
D: -
V: TRBV6-1
J: TRBJ1-6
size: -
DNA: TGTGCCAGCAGTGAAATCGAGTTCGATTCACCCCTCCACTTT
CDR3: CASSEIEFDSPLHF

length: 15
D: TRBD2
V: TRBV4-2
J: TRBJ2-1
size: -
DNA: TGTGCCAGCAGCCAACTAGCGGGTGACTACAATGAGCAGTTCTTC
CDR3: CASSQLAGDYNEQFF

length: 14
D: -
V: TRBV19
J: TRBJ2-7
size: once
DNA: TGTGCCAGTAGTATTTCAAAGAGTTCCTACGAGCAGTACTTC
CDR3: CASSISKSSYEQYF

length: 14
D: -
V: TRBV6-5
J: TRBJ2-3
size: -
DNA: TGTGCCAGCACCCAAGGACGGGTCACAGATACGCAGTATTTT
CDR3: CASTQGRVTDTQYF

length: 14
D: TRBD2
V: TRBV5-4
J: TRBJ2-3
size: -
DNA: TGTGCCAGCAGCTTAGCGGGGGTGCCGGATACGCAGTATTTT
CDR3: CASSLAGVPDTQYF

length: 16
D: TRBD1
V: TRBV7-6
J: TRBJ2-7
size: -
DNA: TGTGCCAGCAGCTTAAGCACCCGGGACAGGGGGAACGAGCAGTACTTC
CDR3: CASSLSTRDRGNEQYF

length: 15
D: TRBD1
V: TRBV18
J: TRBJ2-7
size: -
DNA: TGTGCCAGCTCACCGGGGGTGGGACAGCACTACGAGCAGTACTTC
CDR3: CASSPGVGQHYEQYF

length: 11
D: -
V: TRBV28
J: TRBJ1-6
size: -
DNA: TGTGCCAGCACCCCCGGTAATCTCCTCCACTTT
CDR3: CASTPGNLLHF

length: 16
D: -
V: TRBV9
J: TRBJ1-1
size: -
DNA: TGTGCCAGCAGCGTAGCTACTAGGGGTTTGGGGACTGAAGCTTTCTTT
CDR3: CASSVATRGLGTEAFF